A selection of T cell receptor beta chains follows, all from one sample in a study of cytomegalovirus exposure and HLA in healthy donors. Here immunoSEQ multiplex PCR was the method, and the copy in TCRdb shows in-frame clones only, minus some. The sample records roughly 150,000 clones, 60% to 85% being singletons. Material for sequencing was PBMCs. These receptor sequences come from a woman aged 40 to 50 in good health and CMV-seropositive. CDR3s include the opening cysteine and the closing phenylalanine or tryptophan. Fields, in order: CDR3 length, J gene, V gene, CDR3 protein.

14,TRBJ1-4,TRBV27,CASSSEGIAEKLFF
14,TRBJ1-3,TRBV9,CASSGASAGNTIYF
15,TRBJ2-3,TRBV6-6,CASRLRDRTTDTQYF
16,TRBJ1-6,TRBV19,CASSIDGGQGGSPLHF
14,TRBJ1-2,TRBV28,CASSRAGSPYGYTF
13,TRBJ1-1,TRBV19,CASSSRGDTEAFF
13,TRBJ2-1,TRBV19,CASSTGVVDEQFF
14,TRBJ2-7,TRBV4-3,CASSRTTGPYEQYF
15,TRBJ2-7,TRBV19,CASSSTGLGSYEQYF
15,TRBJ2-1,TRBV6-5,CASKPSGSSYNEQFF
12,TRBJ1-1,TRBV5-1,CASSLVGSKAFF
15,TRBJ1-2,TRBV6-6,CASRGQGARVYGYTF
14,TRBJ1-2,TRBV28,CASSLGGTATGYTF
14,TRBJ1-5,TRBV28,CASRAPTGYKPQHF
14,TRBJ2-7,TRBV29-1,CSVKGGLTSYEQYF
15,TRBJ1-4,TRBV14,CASSQGTRSNEKLFF
14,TRBJ1-4,TRBV19,CASRPLGGGEKLFF
14,TRBJ1-2,TRBV5-5,CASSIPGGAYGYTF
16,TRBJ1-2,TRBV19,CASRPLGTTGGYGYTF
16,TRBJ1-5,TRBV28,CASGPRGSGSNQPQHF
18,TRBJ1-6,TRBV7-9,CASSLNRGQSSYNSPLHF
15,TRBJ2-7,TRBV5-4,CASSLRLAETYEQYF
13,TRBJ2-3,TRBV30,CAWAGTGSYTQYF
14,TRBJ2-5,TRBV29-1,CSAEGLGSQETQYF
15,TRBJ1-5,TRBV4-1,CASSQEGQPIQPQHF
16,TRBJ2-7,TRBV19,CASSIEFGTVAYEQYF
15,TRBJ2-5,TRBV2,CASSEAGGVQETQYF
15,TRBJ1-1,TRBV5-4,CASSFWTGVNTEAFF
14,TRBJ1-2,TRBV7-9,CASSSWTGFYGYTF
15,TRBJ1-1,TRBV18,CASSPDQGRDTEAFF
13,TRBJ2-5,TRBV6-5,CASSGQDQETQYF
14,TRBJ1-3,TRBV11-2,CASSHTGSGNTIYF
14,TRBJ2-6,TRBV30,CAWSQGSGANGLTF
15,TRBJ2-1,TRBV5-6,CASSLFAYSYNEQFF